Presented here are 32 T cell receptor beta chains from one specimen sequenced in a study of beta chain features in type 1 diabetes. Study-wide findings and caveats: For Type 1 diabetes patients, all four CD4+ subsets carried TCRB CDR3s that were moderately but significantly shorter.

For these receptors, no antigen is known. The study reverse transcribed the entire isolated RNA, so it sequenced expressed TCRB transcripts. Some clones are missing from TCRdb's copy, which holds only in-frame ones; the method was immunoSEQ multiplex PCR. Of some 350,000 clones in the sample, 13% were seen once. Sequencing was performed on naive CD4+ T cells from blood. Source of these receptors: a woman younger than 35 with type 1 diabetes.

This chain links TRBV7-2 with TRBJ2-7; 9 nucleotides match TRBD1. This CDR3 has 15 amino acids. V trimming: 2 bases; J trimming: 3 bases; junction bases outside the gene matches: 5. The germline V gene encodes CDR1 SGHTA and CDR2 FQGNSA. CDR3 DNA sequence: TGTGCCAGCAGCTTATGGTCGGGACAGGGCTACGAGCAGTACTTC. This gives the protein CASSLWSGQGYEQYF.

The chain couples TRBV11-3 to TRBJ2-3, with D possibly being TRBD2 (7 bases). V lost 5 bases and J lost 4, with 16 bases in between. Germline values: CDR1 SGHNT, CDR2 YENEEA. This CDR3 spans 15 amino acids. CDR3 amino acids: CASSVGQGRADTQYF. The DNA of the CDR3 is TGTGCCAGCAGCGTCGGGCAGGGGAGGGCAGATACGCAGTATTTT.

This clone occurred a few times. The V call is TRBV9, the J call TRBJ2-6; D perhaps matches TRBD1 (6 bases). Germline V gene sequence: CDR1 SGDLS, CDR2 YYNGEE. The CDR3 length is 17 residues. V gave up 0 bases and J gave up 0 bases, with 10 bases separating them. Here the CDR3 reads CASSVVGTPSGANVLTF. The DNA of the CDR3 is TGTGCCAGCAGCGTAGTTGGGACACCCTCTGGGGCCAACGTCCTGACTTTC.

This clone was counted between two and nine times. The chain couples TRBV18 to TRBJ2-4; a possible D gene is TRBD2 (6 bases). With 3 bases removed from V and 0 bases from J, the gap between germline ends came to 9 bases. Germline values: CDR1 KGHSH, CDR2 LQKENI. The CDR3 is 15 residues long. In nucleotides, the CDR3 is TGTGCCAGCTCACCGGAGGGACTAGCCAAAAACATTCAGTACTTC. Its protein is CASSPEGLAKNIQYF.

This clone was recorded a few times. The chain uses TRBV7-2 and TRBJ2-3, with a tentative D call TRBD2 (5 bases). The V gene's germline CDR1 is SGHTA and CDR2 FQGNSA. The CDR3 is 14 amino acids. With 2 bases removed from V and 5 bases from J, the gap between germline ends came to 11 bases. CDR3 protein: CASSLLGRGDTQYF. CDR3 nucleotide sequence: TGTGCCAGCAGCTTACTGGGTCGGGGAGATACGCAGTATTTT. The whole variable domain, remainder taken from reference TRBV7-2 and TRBJ2-3, is GAGVSQSPSNKVTEKGKDVELRCDPISGHTALYWYRQSLGQGLEFLIYFQGNSAPDKSGLPSDRFSAERTGGSVSTLTIQRTQQEDSAVYLCASSLLGRGDTQYFGPGTRLTVL.

This clone was detected a few times. The chain carries TRBV27 and TRBJ2-1; 14 bases fit TRBD2. Germline V gene data show CDR1 as MNHEY and CDR2 as SMNVEV (reference sequence). The V gene end was trimmed by 3 bases and the J gene end by 2 bases; junction bases not matched to a gene: 3. The CDR3 loop spans 17 amino acids. The CDR3 nucleotides are TGTGCCAGCAGTTTGAGGACTAGCGGGAGGCCCTACAATGAGCAGTTCTTC. Translating it yields CASSLRTSGRPYNEQFF.

This clone was counted a few times. This chain joins TRBV9 and TRBJ2-5, with 13 positions matching TRBD2. This CDR3 has 18 residues. J gave up 5 bases and V 0 bases, and 10 bases lay outside the gene matches. Germline loops: CDR1 SGDLS, CDR2 YYNGEE. The chain's CDR3 is CASSVGQGGLAGFETQYF. For the CDR3, the DNA is TGTGCCAGCAGCGTAGGTCAGGGGGGACTAGCGGGATTCGAGACCCAGTACTTC.

The sample holds a few counts of this clone. The chain has TRBV30 and TRBJ2-7, with 14 bases that match TRBD2. This CDR3 is built from 14 residues. V dropped 0 bases and J dropped 10; count of bases not matched to a gene: 5. The germline CDR1 and CDR2 sequences are GTSNPN and SVGIG (reference sequence). The CDR3 coding sequence is TGTGCCTGGAGTGTAGGACTAGCGGGAGGCCCCCAGTACGTC. Translation: CAWSVGLAGGPQYV.

This clone occurred a few times. The chain is built from TRBV18 and TRBJ2-3, with a possible D match to TRBD2 (5 bases). Trimming removed 0 bases at V and 3 bases at J, with 10 bases between. CDR3 length: 15 amino acids. The germline V gene has CDR1 KGHSH and CDR2 LQKENI. CDR3 residues: CASSPPGVQTDTQYF. CDR3 DNA sequence: TGTGCCAGCTCACCACCGGGAGTCCAAACAGATACGCAGTATTTT.

The table lists this clone with a few counts. V is TRBV6-5 and J is TRBJ2-1, with 11 bases aligning to TRBD2. Germline loops: CDR1 MNHEY, CDR2 SVGAGI. Losses at the gene ends were 1 base for V and 6 bases for J; bases not matched to a gene: 5. The CDR3 runs to 16 residues. CDR3 in amino acids: CASSYYLAGGGNEQFF. The CDR3 nucleotides are TGTGCCAGCAGTTACTACCTAGCGGGAGGCGGCAATGAGCAGTTCTTC.

The chain employs TRBV11-2 and TRBJ1-5; 7 positions match TRBD1. Germline CDR1 reads SGHAT; CDR2 reads FQNNGV. The CDR3 has 13 amino acids. Trimming took 5 bases from V and 5 from J; bases not matched to a gene: 3. CDR3 coding DNA: TGTGCCAGCAGCCCCACAGGGGATCAGCCCCAGCATTTT. The encoded protein is CASSPTGDQPQHF.

The chain has TRBV19 and TRBJ1-2, with 12 bases that match TRBD1. In germline, CDR1 is LNHDA, CDR2 SQIVND (reference sequence). Trimming at V came to 5 bases and at J to 3 bases, leaving 1 base not matched to a gene. The CDR3 length is 14 residues. This chain's CDR3 is CASSGTGGDYGYTF. The DNA for the CDR3 is TGTGCCAGTAGTGGGACAGGGGGCGACTATGGCTACACCTTC. Full variable domain (remainder filled in from reference TRBV19 and TRBJ1-2): DGGITQSPKYLFRKEGQNVTLSCEQNLNHDAMYWYRQDPGQGLRLIYYSQIVNDFQKGDIAEGYSVSREKKESFPLTVTSAQKNPTAFYLCASSGTGGDYGYTFGSGTRLTVV.

This chain joins TRBV7-3 and TRBJ2-3; no definite D call. This CDR3 has 13 amino acids. Trimming shortened V by 5 bases and J by 2 bases, and 8 bases separated the two germline ends. In germline, CDR1 is SGHTA, CDR2 FQGTGA. CDR3 DNA: TGTGCCAGCAGCCCGTTTTCCACAGATACGCAGTATTTT. Residues: CASSPFSTDTQYF.

In this sample, this clone turned up a few times. The V call is TRBV7-2, the J call TRBJ1-1; the D gene is possibly TRBD1 (5 bases). Between the trimmed V and J ends, which lost 3 bases and 3 bases, there was a span of 8 bases. The CDR3 runs 13 residues. The V gene's germline CDR1 is SGHTA and CDR2 FQGNSA. Here the CDR3 reads CASSFTGHTEAFF. Written as DNA, the CDR3 is TGTGCCAGCAGCTTTACAGGTCACACTGAAGCTTTCTTT.

The rearrangement uses TRBV5-6 and TRBJ2-2, with a weak D call TRBD1 (6 bases). Germline lookup yields CDR1 SGHDT and CDR2 YYEEEE. This CDR3 has 15 amino acids. Trimming took 0 bases from V and 5 from J, leaving 11 bases between them. DNA of the CDR3: TGTGCCAGCAGCTTGGTTTCCCAGGGGACCGGGGAGCTGTTTTTT. This translates into CASSLVSQGTGELFF.

This clone was detected a few times. J is TRBJ2-5 and V is TRBV7-2; 7 bases match TRBD2. Per the germline V gene, CDR1 is SGHTA and CDR2 is FQGNSA. The CDR3 runs to 16 residues. The V and J ends lost 5 bases and 3 bases, in that order; junction bases with no gene match: 12. The CDR3 coding sequence is TGTGCCAGCAGCATAAAGACGAGGCTAGCGGAAGAGACCCAGTACTTC. Translating gives CASSIKTRLAEETQYF.

This clone was found a few times. The chain uses TRBV28 and TRBJ1-5, with a weak D call TRBD1 (5 bases). The length of the CDR3 is 13 residues. Germline V gene data show CDR1 as MDHEN and CDR2 as SYDVKM. Trimming stripped 0 bases from V and 6 bases from J, with 6 bases between. DNA for the CDR3: TGTGCCAGCAGTTTATGGGGGCCTCAGCCCCAGCATTTT. It yields the protein CASSLWGPQPQHF.

CDR3 loop: CASSFPQGRYTEAFF. In DNA, the CDR3 is TGTGCCAGTAGTTTCCCACAGGGTAGGTACACTGAAGCTTTCTTT. The chain employs TRBV19 and TRBJ1-1; D perhaps matches TRBD1 (6 bases). CDR1 is LNHDA and CDR2 is SQIVND in the germline V gene (reference sequence). V was shortened by 5 bases and J by 3 bases, with 16 bases between the two germline ends. CDR3 length equals 15 residues.

The rearrangement links TRBV29-1 to TRBJ2-5; possibly TRBD1 for D (5 bases). The CDR3 runs 15 residues. Trimming removed 0 bases from V and 2 bases from J, with 13 bases in between. The germline V gene encodes CDR1 SQVTM and CDR2 ANQGSEA. The CDR3: CSVEDTRKGQETQYF. The CDR3 region has the DNA TGCAGCGTTGAAGATACTCGGAAGGGGCAAGAGACCCAGTACTTC.

This clone was seen only a few times. This rearrangement joins TRBV10-2 to TRBJ2-1; 7 nucleotides align to TRBD2. Per germline, CDR1 WSHSY and CDR2 SAAADI. The CDR3 consists of 16 residues. The ends lost 11 bases at V and 0 bases at J; junction bases unmatched: 13. The CDR3 is CASRGVPRGSYNEQFF. CDR3 sequence (DNA): TGCGCCTCTCGGGGGGTCCCAAGGGGCTCCTACAATGAGCAGTTCTTC.

This clone has more than one count but fewer than ten. J is TRBJ1-5 and V is TRBV2; D is undetermined. The CDR3 has 13 residues. With 5 bases removed from V and 6 bases from J, the gap between germline ends came to 11 bases. Germline CDR1 reads SNHLY; CDR2 reads FYNNEI. Here the CDR3 DNA reads TGTGCCAGCAGTCTCCTAGAAGGTCAGCCCCAGCATTTT. As protein: CASSLLEGQPQHF.

The chain employs TRBV18 and TRBJ1-2, with D unresolved. CDR1 and CDR2 from the germline V gene are KGHSH and LQKENI. This CDR3 region has 15 residues. Between the trimmed V and J ends, which lost 0 bases and 4 bases, there was a span of 12 bases. The CDR3 DNA reads TGTGCCAGCTCACCACCGTCTTCGGTTTTCTATGGCTACACCTTC. It codes for CASSPPSSVFYGYTF.

The chain employs TRBV5-6 and TRBJ2-1; 8 bases match TRBD2. V dropped 4 bases and J dropped 5; count of bases not matched to a gene: 11. CDR1 and CDR2 (germline): SGHDT, YYEEEE. There are 16 residues in the CDR3. Here the CDR3 reads CASSHDIREGNNEQFF. CDR3 coding DNA: TGTGCCAGCAGCCACGATATACGGGAGGGCAACAATGAGCAGTTCTTC.

In this sample, this clone turned up a few times. This chain uses TRBV28 with TRBJ2-7; perhaps TRBD1 as D (5 bases). The V gene lost 6 bases and the J gene lost 3 bases, with 18 bases spanning the gap. This CDR3 has 15 residues. Germline lookup yields CDR1 MDHEN and CDR2 SYDVKM. The CDR3 here is CASRRPTTEGYEQYF. The CDR3 nucleotides read TGTGCCAGCAGGCGCCCTACGACAGAAGGCTACGAGCAGTACTTC. Full variable domain (remainder filled in from reference TRBV28 and TRBJ2-7): DVKVTQSSRYLVKRTGEKVFLECVQDMDHENMFWYRQDPGLGLRLIYFSYDVKMKEKGDIPEGYSVSREKKERFSLILESASTNQTSMYLCASRRPTTEGYEQYFGPGTRLTVT.

This chain links TRBV10-3 with TRBJ2-1; D uncertain. Germline V CDR1 and CDR2: ENHRY, SYGVKD. The germline V and J ends were trimmed by 3 bases and 0 bases, with 9 bases remaining between them. CDR3 length equals 15 residues. CDR3 sequence: CAISDPYSSYNEQFF. CDR3 in DNA: TGTGCCATCAGTGATCCCTACAGCTCCTACAATGAGCAGTTCTTC.

This clone was counted between two and nine times. The chain carries TRBV27 and TRBJ1-1; tentative D call: TRBD1 (5 bases). Trimming stripped 5 bases from V and 1 base from J, with 14 bases between. The V gene's germline CDR1 is MNHEY and CDR2 SMNVEV (reference sequence). CDR3 size: 15 residues. This chain's CDR3 is CASSPYRSRNTEAFF. The CDR3 region has the DNA TGTGCCAGCAGTCCCTACAGGAGCCGGAACACTGAAGCTTTCTTT.

In this sample, this clone turned up a few times. This chain uses TRBV27 with TRBJ1-5, with D tentatively TRBD1 (5 bases). The CDR3 totals 15 residues. Germline V gene lookup returns CDR1 MNHEY and CDR2 SMNVEV (reference sequence). Trimming stripped 8 bases from V and 3 bases from J, with 17 bases between. The CDR3 loop is CASCPGGVANQPQHF. The CDR3 nucleotides read TGTGCCAGCTGCCCGGGGGGAGTTGCCAATCAGCCCCAGCATTTT.

This clone was detected only a few times. V usage is TRBV14 and J usage is TRBJ2-5, with D possibly matching TRBD2 (5 bases). The CDR3 is 14 residues long. The germline V gene encodes CDR1 SGHDN and CDR2 FVKESK. Trimming stripped 4 bases from V and 9 bases from J, with 18 bases between. In nucleotides, the CDR3 is TGTGCCAGCAGCCCCCAATTCGGACCGCGGGCCCAGTACTTC. Its translation: CASSPQFGPRAQYF.

This sequence joins TRBV19 and TRBJ1-2; 7 nucleotides match TRBD1. The CDR3 is 16 residues long. From germline, CDR1 is LNHDA and CDR2 SQIVND (reference sequence). The V segment lost 0 bases and the J segment 2 bases; nucleotides outside the gene matches: 6. The CDR3 loop reads CASSIDRSTGNYGYTF. As DNA, the CDR3 is TGTGCCAGTAGTATAGACCGATCGACAGGGAACTATGGCTACACCTTC.

The chain couples TRBV6-6 to TRBJ1-2; D is unclear. Trimming removed 10 bases at V and 13 bases at J, with 31 bases between. The CDR3 is made up of 15 amino acids. CDR1 and CDR2 (germline): MNHNY, SVGAGI (reference sequence). The CDR3 region is CAIQLISAERAGRTF. Here the CDR3 DNA reads TGTGCCATCCAGTTAATTTCGGCGGAGAGGGCGGGTCGCACCTTC.

The sample holds a few counts of this clone. This chain connects TRBV7-3 to TRBJ2-1, with TRBD2 identical over 7 bases. The CDR3 contains 15 residues. The trim removed 2 bases at V and 4 bases at J, leaving 5 bases unmatched. CDR1 is SGHTA and CDR2 is FQGTGA in the germline V gene. The CDR3 sequence: CASSLSREFYNEQFF. CDR3 DNA sequence: TGTGCCAGCAGCTTATCGCGGGAGTTTTACAATGAGCAGTTCTTC.

This chain links TRBV7-9 with TRBJ2-1; TRBD2 matches at 10 bases. The V gene end was trimmed by 5 bases and the J gene end by 11 bases; junction bases not matched to a gene: 12. CDR1 is SEHNR, CDR2 FQNEAQ, per germline (reference sequence). The CDR3 has 15 residues. The CDR3: CASSRGPGLATKQFF. In DNA, the CDR3 is TGTGCCAGCAGCCGAGGTCCGGGACTAGCGACCAAGCAGTTCTTC.